This TCR beta chain was profiled in a study of blood T cell repertoires in COVID-19. Study background: There were acute and convalescent COVID-19 samples, and they came from the United States, Italy and Spain.

The V gene's germline CDR1 is LNHDA and CDR2 SQIVND (reference sequence). The CDR3 runs 14 residues. The V gene end was trimmed by 5 bases and the J gene end by 3 bases; junction bases not matched to a gene: 7. Produced via immunoSEQ multiplex PCR; TCRdb's table is partial and in-frame only. The sample yields approximately 100,000 clones, around 85% seen once. Participants were aged about 18 to 89 years from approximately 25 US areas. Cohort assignment relied on participant-reported clinical history. Symptom resolution, clearance, or two negative PCRs marked donors in Cohort 3 as recovered. V usage is TRBV19 and J usage is TRBJ2-7; TRBD1 matches at 7 bases. The clonotype was recovered from a woman in her 50s who had recovered from COVID-19. Sequencing was done on a sample of PBMCs or T cells enriched from blood (not recorded which). The CDR3, as DNA: TGTGCCAGTAGTCGACAGGGCCGAGGCTACGAGCAGTACTTC. The encoded protein is CASSRQGRGYEQYF.